Listed below are T cell receptor beta chains from one sample, sequenced in a study of blood T cell repertoires in COVID-19. TCRdb's table, derived via immunoSEQ multiplex PCR, lists solely in-frame clones and lacks some. The sample has roughly 190,000 clones, about nine tenths seen once. The sample was peripheral blood. These receptors all come from a woman aged 55-75 years with COVID-19, enrolled during active disease. The CDR3 runs from the conserved cysteine through the conserved F or W. A D gene is named only where the DNA matches it firmly. The size of a clone is reported for some rows only, either as once, few or many, or as a class for expanded clones.

NA,TRBV7-2,TRBJ1-5,NA,TGTGCCAGCAGCCTTTCTCGCAATCAGCCCCAGCATTTT,CASSLSRNQPQHF
NA,TRBV2,TRBJ2-7,TRBD1,TGTGCCAGCAGCATTTCCGGGACAGCCTCCTACGAGCAGTACTTC,CASSISGTASYEQYF
NA,TRBV19,TRBJ2-1,TRBD2,TGTGCCAGTAGTATAGATCATAGCGGGAGGGCCCTCTATGAGCAGTTCTTC,CASSIDHSGRALYEQFF
NA,TRBV27,TRBJ1-6,TRBD1,TGTGCCAGCAGTCCCTCGACAGGGGGCGATTCACCCCTCCACTTT,CASSPSTGGDSPLHF
NA,TRBV30,TRBJ1-2,NA,TGTGCCTGGAATCAACAGGGAATCAGGGATGGCTACACCTTC,CAWNQQGIRDGYTF
once,TRBV9,TRBJ1-3,NA,TGTGCCAGCAGCCCCGACAGGCGAAACACCATATATTTT,CASSPDRRNTIYF
NA,TRBV7-3,TRBJ2-7,NA,TGTGCCAGCAGCTTGGGCGGGCGAAGCGAGCAGTACTTC,CASSLGGRSEQYF
NA,TRBV6-6,TRBJ2-5,TRBD2,TGTGCCAGCAGTCCCCGACTAGCGGGAGCGGGGGAGACCCAGTACTTC,CASSPRLAGAGETQYF
NA,TRBV4-3,TRBJ1-5,NA,TGCGCCAGCTCGGTGGGGGCTCGAGGTAATCAGCCCCAGCATTTT,CASSVGARGNQPQHF
few,TRBV14,TRBJ1-1,NA,TGTGCCAGCAGCCATTCAGGATGGAACACTGAAGCTTTCTTT,CASSHSGWNTEAFF
NA,TRBV6-5,TRBJ1-5,NA,TGTGCCAGCAGGCTCTTGCCGCGAGGCAATCAGCCCCAGCATTTT,CASRLLPRGNQPQHF
few,TRBV18,TRBJ2-2,TRBD1,TGTGCCAGCTCACCACCTACGGGACAGGAAAACACCGGGGAGCTGTTTTTT,CASSPPTGQENTGELFF
NA,TRBV7-8,TRBJ1-1,TRBD1,TGTGCCAGCAGCTTAACAGGGGTTAAGAACACTGAAGCTTTCTTT,CASSLTGVKNTEAFF
once,TRBV4-1,TRBJ1-3,TRBD1,TGCGCCAGCAGCCAAGGACAGGGAACAGGAAACACCATATATTTT,CASSQGQGTGNTIYF
NA,TRBV5-1,TRBJ2-7,NA,TGCGCCAGCAGCTTGGGCAGTTCCCCCGAGCAGTACTTC,CASSLGSSPEQYF
NA,TRBV13,TRBJ2-3,TRBD2,TGTGCCAGCAGCTTCCAGGGCGGGAGGAGTTTGGATACGCAGTATTTT,CASSFQGGRSLDTQYF
NA,TRBV6-2/TRBV6-3,TRBJ2-5,TRBD1,TGTGCCAGCAGCCGCGCGACAGGGGGCGCCGAGACCCAGTACTTC,CASSRATGGAETQYF
NA,TRBV4-3,TRBJ1-2,NA,TGCGCCAGCAGCCTCCAGGTGGGGTCCGGGGATGGCTACACCTTC,CASSLQVGSGDGYTF
NA,TRBV14,TRBJ2-2,TRBD1,TGTGCCAGCAGCTCACAGGGGGCGTGGACCGGGGAGCTGTTTTTT,CASSSQGAWTGELFF
NA,TRBV6-6,TRBJ1-5,TRBD1,TGTGCCAGCAGTTATTACAGGGGGAATCAGCCCCAGCATTTT,CASSYYRGNQPQHF
NA,TRBV24-1,TRBJ2-7,NA,TGTGCCACCAGTGACCCGGGACTCTCTCCCGAGCAGTACTTC,CATSDPGLSPEQYF
NA,TRBV7-9,TRBJ1-2,NA,TGTGCCAGCAGTCAGGACTCTTATGGCTACACCTTC,CASSQDSYGYTF
once,TRBV19,TRBJ1-3,NA,TGTGCCAGTAGTGTATCCCGCTCTGGAAACACCATATATTTT,CASSVSRSGNTIYF
NA,TRBV30,TRBJ1-1,NA,TGTGCCTTATCGGGGGTGAACACTGAAGCTTTCTTT,CALSGVNTEAFF
NA,TRBV5-1,TRBJ1-6,NA,TGCGCCAGCAGCTTGGTCGCAGATAATTCACCCCTCCACTTT,CASSLVADNSPLHF
once,TRBV2,TRBJ1-2,TRBD1,TGTGCCAGCAGTAGAGACAGGGTGGGCGGCTACACCTTC,CASSRDRVGGYTF
once,TRBV7-8,TRBJ2-3,TRBD1,TGTGCCAGCAGCCCAAGGGACAGAAGATTCCCAGATACGCAGTATTTT,CASSPRDRRFPDTQYF
NA,TRBV9,TRBJ1-4,NA,TGTGCCAGCAGCGTGGAACTTAGCACGCCAAAACTGTTTTTT,CASSVELSTPKLFF
NA,TRBV19,TRBJ2-3,TRBD2,TGTGCCAGTAGTATAGGCCCTAGGGGAGGGGAAGATACGCAGTATTTT,CASSIGPRGGEDTQYF
few,TRBV30,TRBJ1-4,TRBD1,TGTGCCTGGAATGACCGGGACAGGGACGAAAAACTGTTTTTT,CAWNDRDRDEKLFF
NA,TRBV24-1,TRBJ2-2,TRBD2,TGTGCCACCAGTGACCGGGGACTAGCGGACACCGGGGAGCTGTTTTTT,CATSDRGLADTGELFF
once,TRBV19,TRBJ2-5,TRBD1,TGTGCCAGTACCGGGACAGGGGTATTGGAGACCCAGTACTTC,CASTGTGVLETQYF
NA,TRBV29-1,TRBJ1-4,TRBD1,TGCAGCGTTGTCGGACAGGCAACTAATGAAAAACTGTTTTTT,CSVVGQATNEKLFF
once,TRBV29-1,TRBJ2-1,TRBD2,TGCAGCGTCCCCACTAGCGGGGGGATCTCCTACAATGAGCAGTTCTTC,CSVPTSGGISYNEQFF
NA,TRBV27,TRBJ2-7,TRBD2,TGTGCCAGCAGTTTTCTTCTAGCGGGAGGAGGTGGGTCTGCCTACGAGCAGTACTTC,CASSFLLAGGGGSAYEQYF
NA,TRBV7-9,TRBJ2-7,TRBD1,TGTGCCAGCAGCTCGACGGACAGGGTGGCCGAGCAGTACTTC,CASSSTDRVAEQYF
NA,TRBV15,TRBJ2-1,TRBD2,TGTGCCACCAGCAGATCCGGGACTAGCGACGATGAGCAGTTCTTC,CATSRSGTSDDEQFF
NA,TRBV19,TRBJ1-6,TRBD1,TGTGCCAGTAGTATAGATCTAGGGACAGGAAATTCACCCCTCCACTTT,CASSIDLGTGNSPLHF
NA,TRBV6-6,TRBJ2-7,TRBD1,TGTGCCAGCACCCTACGACAGGGTGATAGCTACGAGCAGTACTTC,CASTLRQGDSYEQYF
once,TRBV2,TRBJ1-5,NA,TGTGCCAGCAGTGAAGCCTACAAACGGGGGGGAAGCAATCAGCCCCAGCATTTT,CASSEAYKRGGSNQPQHF
NA,TRBV4-1,TRBJ2-7,NA,TGCGCCAGCAGCCAAGTAACAGCCCCAGACTACGAGCAGTACTTC,CASSQVTAPDYEQYF
NA,TRBV5-1,TRBJ1-2,NA,TGCGCCAGCAGCTTGCGGGATCCGAACTATGGCTACACCTTC,CASSLRDPNYGYTF
NA,TRBV7-6,TRBJ2-1,NA,TGTGCCAGCAGCTTGACTAGGAGCTCCTACAATGAGCAGTTCTTC,CASSLTRSSYNEQFF
NA,TRBV5-4,TRBJ1-1,TRBD1,TGTGCCAGCAGCTCCGACAGGGGGCTTACTGAAGCTTTCTTT,CASSSDRGLTEAFF
NA,TRBV7-2,TRBJ1-2,TRBD1,TGTGCCAGCAGCCGGGTTACCGGGACAGGGGGCAGAAACTATGGCTACACCTTC,CASSRVTGTGGRNYGYTF
few,TRBV4-1,TRBJ1-1,NA,TGCGCCAGCAGCCACCACGGAGAGAACACTGAAGCTTTCTTT,CASSHHGENTEAFF
NA,TRBV18,TRBJ2-1,TRBD1,TGTGCCAGCTCACATCTGGACAGGGTCTACAATGAGCAGTTCTTC,CASSHLDRVYNEQFF
once,TRBV5-1,TRBJ2-1,TRBD2,TGCGCCAGCAGCCACCTCTCCGCGGGGGCCTACAATGAGCAGTTCTTC,CASSHLSAGAYNEQFF
NA,TRBV19,TRBJ1-5,NA,TGTGCCAGTAGTATAGTGTTTCGACAGGTCAATACGGCCCAGCATTTT,CASSIVFRQVNTAQHF
NA,TRBV7-8,TRBJ1-4,NA,TGTGCCAGCAGCTTAGTTATCCCCAGGCAAAATGAAAAACTGTTTTTT,CASSLVIPRQNEKLFF
NA,TRBV27,TRBJ2-7,NA,TGTGCCAGCAGTTTAGGCCTGGGGGCGAGGGAGCAGTACTTC,CASSLGLGAREQYF
NA,TRBV2,TRBJ2-7,TRBD2,TGTGCCAGCAGTGTTATTGCGGGAGGGCCCCACGAGCAGTACTTC,CASSVIAGGPHEQYF
NA,TRBV9,TRBJ1-2,NA,TGTGCCAGCAGCGTAGACCCCGCGGGGGCTGGCTACACCTTC,CASSVDPAGAGYTF